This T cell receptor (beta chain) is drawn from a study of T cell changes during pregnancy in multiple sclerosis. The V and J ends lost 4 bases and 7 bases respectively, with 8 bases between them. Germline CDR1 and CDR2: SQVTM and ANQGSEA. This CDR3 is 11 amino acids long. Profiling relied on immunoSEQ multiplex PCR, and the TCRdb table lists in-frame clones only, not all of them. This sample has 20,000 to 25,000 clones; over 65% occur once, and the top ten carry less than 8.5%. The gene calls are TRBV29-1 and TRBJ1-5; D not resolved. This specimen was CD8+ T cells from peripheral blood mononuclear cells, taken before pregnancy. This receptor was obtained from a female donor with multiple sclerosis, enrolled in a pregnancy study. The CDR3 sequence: CSVGAFQPQHF. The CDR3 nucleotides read TGCAGCGTTGGAGCCTTCCAGCCCCAGCATTTT.